This T cell receptor (beta chain) comes out of a study of human T cells and chemical hapten exposure. Turning to the study itself: There were per-sample TCR yield variations, arising mainly from small pooled library volume differences.

Attachment of unique molecular identifiers to individual cDNA molecules was performed in the library. Per the authors' pipeline: Samples held a median of 95,638 TCRs, range roughly 20,000–700,000. One entry per CDR3 protein, called by TCRdb with MiXCR from the 5' RACE reads. The V and J calls follow TCRdb's processing rather than the paper's. The data contain approximately 80,000 distinct CDR3 sequences, around 15% of them singletons. Unfractionated whole blood was the source from which total RNA was extracted. The germline gives CDR1 SQVTM, CDR2 ANQGSEA. The CDR3 consists of 12 residues. Unmatched junction bases numbered 4, after V lost 6 bases and J lost 5 bases.

The clonotype was recovered from a female donor in good health. This rearrangement joins TRBV29-1 to TRBJ1-1; 9 positions agree with TRBD1. In DNA form, the CDR3 reads TGCAGCGTGGGACAGGGACAGACTGAAGCTTTCTTT. Encoded protein: CSVGQGQTEAFF.